This passage covers 18 T cell receptor beta chains from one sample sequenced in a study of OX40 agonist ivuxolimab in advanced cancers. This table comes from immunoSEQ multiplex PCR, and its TCRdb copy is limited to in-frame clones, with some not included. The sample shows tens of thousands of clones, 70% to 85% of them seen only once. This specimen was CD4+ or CD8+ T cells sorted from blood, taken in a trial of the OX40 agonist ivuxolimab. All receptors derive from an adult with an advanced solid tumor such as melanoma, head and neck, liver or kidney cancer.

The chain uses TRBV5-1 and TRBJ2-2, with D hard to call. CDR1 is SGHRS, CDR2 YFSETQ, per germline. Trimming removed 2 bases at V and 5 bases at J, with 7 bases between. The CDR3 spans 13 residues. The CDR3 sequence is CASSFDRTGELFF. CDR3 sequence (DNA): TGCGCCAGCAGCTTTGATCGAACCGGGGAGCTGTTTTTT. Full variable domain (missing parts from reference TRBV5-1 and TRBJ2-2): KAGVTQTPRYLIKTRGQQVTLSCSPISGHRSVSWYQQTPGQGLQFLFEYFSETQRNKGNFPGRFSGRQFSNSRSEMNVSTLELGDSALYLCASSFDRTGELFFGEGSRLTVL.

The chain employs TRBV21-1 and TRBJ2-5; whether TRBD1, the table's D call, matches the DNA was not checked. TRBV21-1 is a known pseudogene. The CDR3 is 14 amino acids. CDR3 sequence reads: CASSKRGSQETQYF. The CDR3 region has the DNA TGTGCCAGCAGCAAAAGGGGGAGCCAAGAGACCCAGTACTTC.

The J gene is TRBJ1-2, the V gene TRBV5-1; D may be TRBD1 (5 bases). Germline CDR1 SGHRS, CDR2 YFSETQ. V lost 5 bases, J lost 4 bases, and 15 bases lay in between. The CDR3 has 14 amino acids. The CDR3 spells CASSLDSSTYGYTF. For the CDR3, the DNA is TGCGCCAGCAGTCTAGACAGCTCCACCTATGGCTACACCTTC.

V usage is TRBV27 and J usage is TRBJ2-2; D may be TRBD1 (5 bases). The CDR3 is 16 residues long. Germline V gene lookup returns CDR1 MNHEY and CDR2 SMNVEV (reference sequence). V was pared by 8 bases and J by 4 bases, with 20 bases between. CDR3 nucleotide sequence: TGTGCCAGCCGATCCAAATTCGACAGTTTCACCGGGGAGCTGTTTTTT. Its protein product is CASRSKFDSFTGELFF.

A remark on this clone: Other DNA variants within this sample encode the same CDR3. This chain joins TRBV7-2 and TRBJ2-1; D not resolved. V gave up 1 base and J gave up 6 bases, with 7 bases separating them. The length of the CDR3 is 13 residues. The germline V gene encodes CDR1 SGHTA and CDR2 FQGNSA. Here the CDR3 reads CASSLGVSNEQFF. DNA for the CDR3: TGTGCCAGCAGCTTAGGGGTCTCCAATGAGCAGTTCTTC.

The chain recombines TRBV6-5 with TRBJ1-4; 8 bases agree with TRBD1. The CDR3 length is 13 residues. Germline loops: CDR1 MNHEY, CDR2 SVGAGI. Trimming took 1 base from V and 15 from J; bases not matched to a gene: 7. CDR3 residues: CASSYLGQGILFF. The CDR3 DNA sequence: TGTGCCAGCAGTTACTTAGGACAGGGTATTTTGTTTTTT.

This chain uses TRBV7-9 with TRBJ2-5, with D uncertain. Germline values: CDR1 SEHNR, CDR2 FQNEAQ (reference sequence). The V and J ends lost 0 bases and 5 bases respectively, with 13 bases between them. CDR3 length: 15 amino acids. The DNA for the CDR3 is TGTGCCAGCAGCTTAGCTTCGGCTACATATGAGACCCAGTACTTC. Translating gives CASSLASATYETQYF.

The chain has TRBV2 and TRBJ2-2; 8 nucleotides align to TRBD2. Germline CDR1 is SNHLY and CDR2 is FYNNEI. Losses at the gene ends were 6 bases for V and 11 bases for J; bases not matched to a gene: 11. The CDR3 totals 14 residues. CDR3 region: CASRGPREDRELFF. Here the CDR3 DNA reads TGTGCCAGCAGGGGACCGCGGGAGGATAGAGAGCTGTTTTTT. Looking up the rest from reference TRBV2 and TRBJ2-2 gives the full variable domain: EPEVTQTPSHQVTQMGQEVILRCVPISNHLYFYWYRQILGQKVEFLVSFYNNEISEKSEIFDDQFSVERPDGSNFTLKIRSTKLEDSAMYFCASRGPREDRELFFGEGSRLTVL.

About this clone itself: Other DNA sequences in the sample encode the same CDR3. V usage is TRBV5-6 and J usage is TRBJ1-5, with D tentatively TRBD1 (5 bases). V gave up 1 base and J gave up 0 bases, with 11 bases separating them. CDR1 is SGHDT and CDR2 is YYEEEE in the germline V gene. CDR3 size: 16 residues. Here the CDR3 DNA reads TGTGCCAGCAGCTTGTATACAGGAAATAGCAATCAGCCCCAGCATTTT. Amino acids: CASSLYTGNSNQPQHF.

This sequence joins TRBV19 and TRBJ2-3, with TRBD2 matching over 7 bases. The trim removed 2 bases at V and 0 bases at J, leaving 5 bases unmatched. The CDR3 is made up of 16 amino acids. Germline loops: CDR1 LNHDA, CDR2 SQIVND (reference sequence). The CDR3 coding sequence is TGTGCCAGTAGTATACCCGGGGGAGGGAGCACAGATACGCAGTATTTT. Its translation: CASSIPGGGSTDTQYF. Full variable domain (outside the CDR3, taken from reference TRBV19 and TRBJ2-3): DGGITQSPKYLFRKEGQNVTLSCEQNLNHDAMYWYRQDPGQGLRLIYYSQIVNDFQKGDIAEGYSVSREKKESFPLTVTSAQKNPTAFYLCASSIPGGGSTDTQYFGPGTRLTVL.

This clone has just a few counts. V gene TRBV4-1 combines with J gene TRBJ2-1, with 8 bases that match TRBD2. Germline V gene lookup returns CDR1 MGHRA and CDR2 YSYEKL. V dropped 4 bases and J dropped 13; count of bases not matched to a gene: 9. The CDR3 runs 13 residues. CDR3 residues: CASSPLIAGHQFF. The CDR3 region has the DNA TGCGCCAGCAGCCCTTTAATAGCGGGACACCAGTTCTTC.

CDR3 bases: TGTGCCAGCAGCTTAGTTGCGGGCCGGCGGGGGACCCAGTACTTC. This gives the protein CASSLVAGRRGTQYF. The chain combines TRBV11-3 with TRBJ2-5; D might be TRBD2 (6 bases). CDR1 SGHNT and CDR2 YENEEA come from the germline V gene. The CDR3 length is 15 residues. The germline V and J ends were trimmed by 1 base and 7 bases, with 16 bases remaining between them.

This clone was seen only a few times. The chain joins TRBV6-1 to TRBJ1-5; 7 bases agree with TRBD1. The germline V gene has CDR1 MNHNS and CDR2 SASEGT. J gave up 4 bases and V 3 bases, and 3 bases lay outside the gene matches. The CDR3 runs 14 residues. Here the CDR3 reads CASSETGSNQPQHF. The CDR3 region has the DNA TGTGCCAGCAGTGAGACAGGGTCGAATCAGCCCCAGCATTTT.

The chain joins TRBV15 to TRBJ2-5; unclear D gene. The V gene lost 3 bases and the J gene lost 4 bases, with 6 bases spanning the gap. The germline V gene encodes CDR1 LNHNV and CDR2 YYDKDF (reference sequence). The CDR3 contains 12 residues. The CDR3 nucleotides are TGTGCCACCAGCAGCCCCAGAGAGACCCAGTACTTC. Amino acid sequence: CATSSPRETQYF.

This clone was detected only a few times. The gene calls are TRBV6-5 and TRBJ2-7; 10 bases map to TRBD1. Germline V gene data show CDR1 as MNHEY and CDR2 as SVGAGI. The CDR3 runs 14 residues. Trimming took 2 bases from V and 3 from J; bases not matched to a gene: 1. For the CDR3, the DNA is TGTGCCAGCAGTTACCGGACAGGGGGCTACGAGCAGTACTTC. This codes for CASSYRTGGYEQYF.

The chain employs TRBV6-1 and TRBJ1-2, with a weak D call TRBD1 (6 bases). The CDR3 runs 15 residues. Germline V gene sequence: CDR1 MNHNS, CDR2 SASEGT. V gave up 11 bases and J gave up 4 bases, with 23 bases separating them. CDR3 in amino acids: CACVSGGATRYGYTF. The CDR3 DNA reads as TGTGCCTGCGTATCGGGGGGGGCTACCCGCTATGGCTACACCTTC.

This clone was observed a handful of times. V and J are TRBV11-3 and TRBJ2-7; D gene ambiguous. This CDR3 spans 12 amino acids. Trimming cost V 5 bases and J 0 bases, with 5 bases left between them. Germline-derived CDR1 and CDR2 are SGHNT and YENEEA. The CDR3 loop reads CASSPPSYEQYF. The CDR3 DNA follows: TGTGCCAGCAGCCCCCCCTCCTACGAGCAGTACTTC.

The chain links TRBV5-1 to TRBJ2-1; TRBD2 matches at 8 bases. The CDR3 consists of 17 residues. Trimming at V came to 0 bases and at J to 0 bases, leaving 5 bases not matched to a gene. CDR1 and CDR2 (germline): SGHRS, YFSETQ. This chain's CDR3 is CASSLGGTRFSYNEQFF. CDR3 DNA sequence: TGCGCCAGCAGCTTGGGCGGGACTAGGTTCTCCTACAATGAGCAGTTCTTC.